The 3 T cell receptor beta chains presented below share a single source sample, sequenced in a study of control samples from healthy donors and cancer patients. TCRdb keeps only in-frame clones here, not all; method: immunoSEQ multiplex PCR. The top ten clones hold 3.5% to 4.5% of a sample with about 55,000 clones, approximately 91% of them seen once. The sample was blood. The receptors shown here come from a man aged 50-59 years in good health.

A remark on this clone: One end of the junction does not line up with germline, which may come from a read error. The chain links TRBV11-2 to TRBJ2-3; D is ambiguous. The CDR3 length is 15 residues. Germline values: CDR1 SGHAT, CDR2 FQNNGV. CDR3 amino acids: CAGSLVILGTDTQYF. In nucleotides, the CDR3 is TGTGCCGGCAGCTTAGTTATTCTAGGCACAGATACGCAGTATTTT.

CDR3 amino acids: CASSPDRGADEQYF. The CDR3 DNA is TGTGCCAGCTCACCGGACAGGGGGGCGGATGAGCAGTACTTC. This chain uses TRBV18 with TRBJ2-7; 10 nucleotides line up with TRBD1. The CDR3 consists of 14 residues. Germline V gives CDR1 KGHSH, CDR2 LQKENI. The V and J ends lost 3 bases and 7 bases, in that order; junction bases with no gene match: 6.

This clone was recorded a few times. V is TRBV27 and J is TRBJ1-3, with D uncertain. CDR3 length equals 17 residues. V was shortened by 0 bases and J by 2 bases, with 14 bases between the two germline ends. CDR1 is MNHEY and CDR2 is SMNVEV in the germline V gene (reference sequence). The CDR3 coding sequence is TGTGCCAGCAGTTTATCTTTCGGTTGGGGAGCTGGAAACACCATATATTTT. Its protein is CASSLSFGWGAGNTIYF.